This T cell receptor beta chain stems from a study of read filtering for tumor transcriptome and immune sequencing. Across the study: Under ten patients were R-ISS I, 16 were R-ISS II, roughly 7 were R-ISS III. IR-seq gave about 4.05 to 11 million TCR reads per sample; RNA-seq gave about 80 to 1,400.

This library used roughly 400 ng RNA and molecular barcoded adaptors spanning alpha/delta and beta/gamma chains. TCRdb passed the reads through MiXCR, listing each CDR3 protein once. The profile shows 50,000 or so distinct CDR3 sequences, 12% of them singletons. The table lists this clonotype with many counts. Its antigen remains unknown. Study observations and caveats: Single-read clonotypes: around 81% of IR-seq clonotypes (around 3.4% of reads), about 70% of RNA-seq clonotypes (less than 50% of reads).

The origin of this receptor is a donor aged 40 or over with multiple myeloma. Source material: a population of CD138-negative cells sorted from bone marrow.

The CDR3 DNA sequence: TGTGCCAGCAGAGGACTAGCGGGAGTCACCGGGGAGCTGTTTTTT. Protein product: CASRGLAGVTGELFF. J is TRBJ2-2 and V is TRBV6-6; 13 positions agree with TRBD2. Trimming at V came to 6 bases and at J to 4 bases, leaving 2 bases not matched to a gene. This CDR3 contains 15 residues. The germline V gene encodes CDR1 MNHNY and CDR2 SVGAGI (reference sequence).